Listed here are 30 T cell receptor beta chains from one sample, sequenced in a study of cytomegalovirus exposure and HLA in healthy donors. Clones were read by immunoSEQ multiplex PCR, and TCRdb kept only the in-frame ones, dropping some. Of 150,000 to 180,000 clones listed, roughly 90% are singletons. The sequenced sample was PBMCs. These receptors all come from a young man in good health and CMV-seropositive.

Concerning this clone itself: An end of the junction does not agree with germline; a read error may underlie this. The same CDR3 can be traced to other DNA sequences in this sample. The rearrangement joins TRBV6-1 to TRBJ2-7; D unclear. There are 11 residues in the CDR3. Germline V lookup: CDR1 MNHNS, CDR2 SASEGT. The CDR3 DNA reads TGTGCCAGTAGTGCCGGCTACGAGCAGTACTTC. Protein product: CASSAGYEQYF.

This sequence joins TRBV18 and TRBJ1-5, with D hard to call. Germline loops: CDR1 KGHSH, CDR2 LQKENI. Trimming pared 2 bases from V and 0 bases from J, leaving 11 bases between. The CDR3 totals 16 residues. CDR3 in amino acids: CASSPNSGNSNQPQHF. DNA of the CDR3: TGTGCCAGCTCACCAAATTCCGGGAATAGCAATCAGCCCCAGCATTTT.

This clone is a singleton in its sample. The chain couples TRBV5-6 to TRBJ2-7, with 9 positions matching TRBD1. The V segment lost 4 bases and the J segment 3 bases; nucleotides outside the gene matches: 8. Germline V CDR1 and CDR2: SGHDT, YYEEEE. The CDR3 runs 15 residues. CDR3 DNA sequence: TGTGCCAGCAGCCCATCGCCGACAGGGGGCTACGAGCAGTACTTC. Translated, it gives CASSPSPTGGYEQYF. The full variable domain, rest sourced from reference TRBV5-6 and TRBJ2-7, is DAGVTQSPTHLIKTRGQQVTLRCSPKSGHDTVSWYQQALGQGPQFIFQYYEEEERQRGNFPDRFSGHQFPNYSSELNVNALLLGDSALYLCASSPSPTGGYEQYFGPGTRLTVT.

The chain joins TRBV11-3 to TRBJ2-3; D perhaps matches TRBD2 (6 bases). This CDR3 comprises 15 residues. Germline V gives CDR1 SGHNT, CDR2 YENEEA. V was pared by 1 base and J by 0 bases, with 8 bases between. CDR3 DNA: TGTGCCAGCAGCTTAGGACGGGGGAGCACAGATACGCAGTATTTT. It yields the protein CASSLGRGSTDTQYF.

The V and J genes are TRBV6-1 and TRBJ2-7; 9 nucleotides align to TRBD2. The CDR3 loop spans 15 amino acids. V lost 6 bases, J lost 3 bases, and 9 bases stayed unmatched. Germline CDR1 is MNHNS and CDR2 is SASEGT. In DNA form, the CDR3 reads TGTGCCAGCAGGCCGGGACTAGCTGGGTTCTACGAGCAGTACTTC. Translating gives CASRPGLAGFYEQYF.

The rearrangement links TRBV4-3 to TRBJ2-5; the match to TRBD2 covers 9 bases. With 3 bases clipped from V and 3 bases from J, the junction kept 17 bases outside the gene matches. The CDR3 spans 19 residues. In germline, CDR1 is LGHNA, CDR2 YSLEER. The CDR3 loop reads CASSQEAGGRSTEEETQYF. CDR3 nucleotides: TGCGCCAGCAGCCAGGAGGCGGGGGGGCGGTCGACAGAAGAAGAGACCCAGTACTTC.

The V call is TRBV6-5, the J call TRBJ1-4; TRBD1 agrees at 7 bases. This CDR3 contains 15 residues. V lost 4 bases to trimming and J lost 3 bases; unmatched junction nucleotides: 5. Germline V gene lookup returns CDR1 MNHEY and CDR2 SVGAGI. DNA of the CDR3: TGTGCCAGCAGTTTCGACAGGGCTCCTAATGAAAAACTGTTTTTT. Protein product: CASSFDRAPNEKLFF.

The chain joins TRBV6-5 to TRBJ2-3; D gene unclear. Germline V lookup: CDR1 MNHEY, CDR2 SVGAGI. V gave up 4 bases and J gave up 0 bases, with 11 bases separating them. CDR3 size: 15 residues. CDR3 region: CASSSPVESTDTQYF. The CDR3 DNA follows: TGTGCCAGCAGTTCCCCCGTGGAGAGCACAGATACGCAGTATTTT.

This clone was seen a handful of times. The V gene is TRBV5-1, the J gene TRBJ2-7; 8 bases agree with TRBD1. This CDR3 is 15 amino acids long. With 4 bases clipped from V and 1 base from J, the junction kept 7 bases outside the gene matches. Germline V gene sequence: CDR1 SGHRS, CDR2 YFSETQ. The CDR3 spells CASSPGTGPSYEQYF. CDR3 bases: TGCGCCAGCAGCCCCGGGACAGGCCCTTCCTACGAGCAGTACTTC.

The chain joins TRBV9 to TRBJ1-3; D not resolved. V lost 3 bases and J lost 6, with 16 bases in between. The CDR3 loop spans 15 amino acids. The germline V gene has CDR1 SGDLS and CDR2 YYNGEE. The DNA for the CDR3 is TGTGCCAGCAGCGCGTACGGACTGCAAGAAAACACCATATATTTT. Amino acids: CASSAYGLQENTIYF.

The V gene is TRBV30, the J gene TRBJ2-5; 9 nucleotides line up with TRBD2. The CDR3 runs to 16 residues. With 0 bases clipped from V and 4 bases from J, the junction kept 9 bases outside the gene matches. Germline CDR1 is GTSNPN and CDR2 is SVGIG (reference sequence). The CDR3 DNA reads TGTGCCTGGAGTGTAGGGGTAGCGGGAGAGGGAGAGACCCAGTACTTC. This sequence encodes CAWSVGVAGEGETQYF.

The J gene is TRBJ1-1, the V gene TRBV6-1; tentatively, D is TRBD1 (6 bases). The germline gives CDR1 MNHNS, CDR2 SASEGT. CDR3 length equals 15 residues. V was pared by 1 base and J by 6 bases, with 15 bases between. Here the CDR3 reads CASSEGTGRSSEAFF. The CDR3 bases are TGTGCCAGCAGTGAAGGTACAGGGCGATCCTCTGAAGCTTTCTTT.

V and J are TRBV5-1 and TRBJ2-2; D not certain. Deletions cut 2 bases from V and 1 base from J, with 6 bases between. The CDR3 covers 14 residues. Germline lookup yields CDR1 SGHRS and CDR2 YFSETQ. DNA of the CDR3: TGCGCCAGCAGCTTTGTCGGGAACACCGGGGAGCTGTTTTTT. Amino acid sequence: CASSFVGNTGELFF.

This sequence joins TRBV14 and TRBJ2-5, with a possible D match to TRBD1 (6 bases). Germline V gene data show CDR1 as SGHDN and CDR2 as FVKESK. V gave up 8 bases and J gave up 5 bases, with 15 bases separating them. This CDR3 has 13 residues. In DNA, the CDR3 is TGTGCCAGCTCAGGGGTAAGGGCGGAGACCCAGTACTTC. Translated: CASSGVRAETQYF.

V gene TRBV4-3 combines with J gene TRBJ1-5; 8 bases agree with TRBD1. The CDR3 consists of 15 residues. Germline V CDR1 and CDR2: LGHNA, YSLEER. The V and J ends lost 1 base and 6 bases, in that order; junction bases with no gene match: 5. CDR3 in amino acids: CASSQGTGLSQPQHF. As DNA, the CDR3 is TGCGCCAGCAGCCAAGGGACAGGGCTGAGTCAGCCCCAGCATTTT.

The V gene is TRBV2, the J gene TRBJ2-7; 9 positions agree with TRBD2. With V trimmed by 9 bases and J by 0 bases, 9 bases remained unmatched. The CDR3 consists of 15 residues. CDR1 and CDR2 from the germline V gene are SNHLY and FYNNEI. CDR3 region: CASEAASGDSYEQYF. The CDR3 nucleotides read TGTGCCAGTGAGGCGGCTAGCGGGGACTCCTACGAGCAGTACTTC.

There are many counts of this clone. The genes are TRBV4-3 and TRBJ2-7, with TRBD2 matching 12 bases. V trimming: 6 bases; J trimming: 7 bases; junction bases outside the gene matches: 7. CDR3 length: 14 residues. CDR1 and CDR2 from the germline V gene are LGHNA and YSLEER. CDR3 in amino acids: CASSLAGGLGEQYF. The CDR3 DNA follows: TGCGCCAGCAGTCTAGCGGGAGGGCTCGGGGAGCAGTACTTC.

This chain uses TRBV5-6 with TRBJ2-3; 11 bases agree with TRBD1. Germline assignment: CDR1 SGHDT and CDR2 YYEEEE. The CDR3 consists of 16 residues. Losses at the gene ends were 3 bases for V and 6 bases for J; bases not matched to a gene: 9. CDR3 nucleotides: TGTGCCAGCAGCTCCCGGACAGGGGGCGGGTTGGATACGCAGTATTTT. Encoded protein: CASSSRTGGGLDTQYF.

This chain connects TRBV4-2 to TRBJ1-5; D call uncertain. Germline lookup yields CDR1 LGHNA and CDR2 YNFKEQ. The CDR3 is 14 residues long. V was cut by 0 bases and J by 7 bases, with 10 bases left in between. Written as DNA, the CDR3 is TGTGCCAGCAGCCAAGAGAGGTTGAGCCAGCCCCAGCATTTT. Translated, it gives CASSQERLSQPQHF.

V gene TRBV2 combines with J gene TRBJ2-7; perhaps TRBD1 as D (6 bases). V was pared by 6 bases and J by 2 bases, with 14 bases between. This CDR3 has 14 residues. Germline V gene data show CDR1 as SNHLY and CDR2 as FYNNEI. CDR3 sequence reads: CASRAQQGPYEQYF. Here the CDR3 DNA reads TGTGCCAGCAGGGCGCAACAGGGCCCCTACGAGCAGTACTTC.

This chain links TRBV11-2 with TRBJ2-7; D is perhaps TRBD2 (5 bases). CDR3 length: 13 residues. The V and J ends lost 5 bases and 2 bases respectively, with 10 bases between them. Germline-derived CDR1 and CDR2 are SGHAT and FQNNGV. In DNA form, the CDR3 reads TGTGCCAGCAGCAACGGACTGGCCTACGAGCAGTACTTC. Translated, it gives CASSNGLAYEQYF.

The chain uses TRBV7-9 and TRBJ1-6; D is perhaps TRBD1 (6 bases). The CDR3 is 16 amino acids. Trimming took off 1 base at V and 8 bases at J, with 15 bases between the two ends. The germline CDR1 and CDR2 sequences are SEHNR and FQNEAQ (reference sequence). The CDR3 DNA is TGTGCCAGCAGCTTAGAATTCGGGGGGCTCTATTCACCCCTCCACTTT. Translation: CASSLEFGGLYSPLHF.

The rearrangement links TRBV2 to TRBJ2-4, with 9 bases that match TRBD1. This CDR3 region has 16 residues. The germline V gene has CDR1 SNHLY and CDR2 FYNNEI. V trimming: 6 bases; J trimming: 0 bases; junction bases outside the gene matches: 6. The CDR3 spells CASRGTGSGAKNIQYF. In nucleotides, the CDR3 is TGTGCCAGCAGAGGGACAGGGAGTGGAGCCAAAAACATTCAGTACTTC.

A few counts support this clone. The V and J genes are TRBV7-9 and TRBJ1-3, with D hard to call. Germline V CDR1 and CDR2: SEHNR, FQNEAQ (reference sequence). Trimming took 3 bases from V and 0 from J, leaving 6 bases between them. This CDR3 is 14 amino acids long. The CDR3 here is CASSFPSSGNTIYF. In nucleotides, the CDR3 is TGTGCCAGCAGCTTCCCCAGCTCTGGAAACACCATATATTTT.

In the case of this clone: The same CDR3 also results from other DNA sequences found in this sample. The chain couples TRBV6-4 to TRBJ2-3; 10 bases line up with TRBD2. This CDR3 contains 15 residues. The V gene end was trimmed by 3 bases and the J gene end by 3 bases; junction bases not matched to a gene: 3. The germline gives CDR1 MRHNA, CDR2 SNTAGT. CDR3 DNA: TGTGCCAGCAGTGAGAGTAGCGGGGGGACAGATACGCAGTATTTT. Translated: CASSESSGGTDTQYF.

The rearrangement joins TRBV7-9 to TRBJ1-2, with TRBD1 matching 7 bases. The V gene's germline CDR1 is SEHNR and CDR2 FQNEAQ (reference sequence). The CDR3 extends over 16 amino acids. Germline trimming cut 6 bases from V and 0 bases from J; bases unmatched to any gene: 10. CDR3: CASSTPGTATNYGYTF. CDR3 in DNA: TGTGCCAGCAGTACACCCGGGACAGCCACTAACTATGGCTACACCTTC.

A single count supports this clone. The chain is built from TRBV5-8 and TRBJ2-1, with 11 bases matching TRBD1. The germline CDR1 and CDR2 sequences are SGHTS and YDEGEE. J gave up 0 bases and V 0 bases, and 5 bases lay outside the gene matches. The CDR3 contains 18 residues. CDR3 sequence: CASSLGTGGTSSYNEQFF. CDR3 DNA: TGTGCCAGCAGCTTGGGGACAGGGGGCACCAGCTCCTACAATGAGCAGTTCTTC.

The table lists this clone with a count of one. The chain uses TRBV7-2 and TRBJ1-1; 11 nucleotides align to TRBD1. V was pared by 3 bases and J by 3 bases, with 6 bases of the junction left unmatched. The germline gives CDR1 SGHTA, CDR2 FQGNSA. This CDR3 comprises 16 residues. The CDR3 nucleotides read TGTGCCAGCAGCTTTCCGGACAGGGGGCCATACACTGAAGCTTTCTTT. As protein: CASSFPDRGPYTEAFF.

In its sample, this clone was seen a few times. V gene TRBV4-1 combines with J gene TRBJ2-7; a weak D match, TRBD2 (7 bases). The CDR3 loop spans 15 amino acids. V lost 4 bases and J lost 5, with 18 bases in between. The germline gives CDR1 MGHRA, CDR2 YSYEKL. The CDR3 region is CASSPGRRGNNEQYF. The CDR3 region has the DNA TGCGCCAGCAGCCCCGGGAGGAGGGGGAACAACGAGCAGTACTTC.

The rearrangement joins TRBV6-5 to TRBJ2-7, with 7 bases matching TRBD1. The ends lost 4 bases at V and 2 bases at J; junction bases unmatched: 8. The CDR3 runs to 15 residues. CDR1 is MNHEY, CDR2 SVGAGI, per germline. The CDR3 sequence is CASSSPGTAPYEQYF. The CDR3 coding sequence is TGTGCCAGCAGTTCCCCCGGGACAGCACCCTACGAGCAGTACTTC.